This T cell receptor beta chain was found in a study of tumor-infiltrating lymphocytes in primary liver carcinoma. Broader study findings: The difference in top-250-clone fraction between tumors and blood was significant, favoring tumors (p = 0.039). Overlap in tumor-adjacent and tumor-blood pairs fell below that of tumor region pairs.

A constant-region primer served to make TCR beta cDNA from roughly 540 ng total RNA. Slightly modified ARM-PCR served as the procedure for the TCR beta libraries. These libraries came from three rounds of nested multiplex PCR. MiXCR was run by TCRdb on the multiplex PCR reads, yielding one entry per CDR3 protein. The sample lists 52,000 or so distinct CDR3 sequences, roughly 80% occurring once. Taking about 18-30 mg of unsorted bulk tissue, the authors co-extracted RNA and DNA. HBV chronically infected the treatment-naive patients. On this clonotype itself: The antigen remains undetermined.

The TCR originated in a man in his forties with primary liver carcinoma and hepatitis B virus infection. Sequenced material: liver tumor tissue from sampling region 5. Sample subset: tumor region T5, tumor centre.

CDR3 DNA: TGTGCCAGCAGTCCCACAGCTAGCGGGGGATTGGGGGAGCTGTTTTTT. Translating gives CASSPTASGGLGELFF. The rearrangement links TRBV12-3 or TRBV12-4 to TRBJ2-2; the match to TRBD2 covers 10 bases. V lost 5 bases, J lost 8 bases, and 11 bases stayed unmatched. CDR3 length: 16 residues.